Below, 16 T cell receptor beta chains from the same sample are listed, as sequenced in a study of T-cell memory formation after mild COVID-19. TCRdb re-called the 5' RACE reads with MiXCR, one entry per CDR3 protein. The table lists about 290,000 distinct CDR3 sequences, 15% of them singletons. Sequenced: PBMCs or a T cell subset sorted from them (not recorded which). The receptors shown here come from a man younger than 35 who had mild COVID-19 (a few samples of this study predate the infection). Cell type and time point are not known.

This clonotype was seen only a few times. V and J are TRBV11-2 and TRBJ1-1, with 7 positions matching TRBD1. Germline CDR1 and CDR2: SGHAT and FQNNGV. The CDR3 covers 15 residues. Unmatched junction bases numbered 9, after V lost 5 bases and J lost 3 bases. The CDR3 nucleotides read TGTGCCAGCAGCACCCAGGGGGGCAGCGACACTGAAGCTTTCTTT. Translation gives CASSTQGGSDTEAFF.

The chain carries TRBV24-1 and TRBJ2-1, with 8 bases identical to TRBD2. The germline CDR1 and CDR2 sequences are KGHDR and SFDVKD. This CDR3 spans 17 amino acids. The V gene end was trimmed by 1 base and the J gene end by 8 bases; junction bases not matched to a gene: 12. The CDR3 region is CATSDFLAGASVDEQFF. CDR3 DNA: TGTGCCACCAGTGATTTTCTAGCGGGCGCGTCTGTAGATGAGCAGTTCTTC.

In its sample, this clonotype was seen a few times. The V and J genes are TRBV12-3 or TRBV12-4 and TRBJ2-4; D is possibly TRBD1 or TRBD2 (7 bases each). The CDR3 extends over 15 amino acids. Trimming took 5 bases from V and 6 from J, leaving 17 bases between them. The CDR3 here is CASSHRRGGRNIQYF. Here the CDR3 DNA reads TGTGCCAGCAGTCACCGCAGGGGGGGCAGAAACATTCAGTACTTC.

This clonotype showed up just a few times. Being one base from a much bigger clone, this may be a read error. Written as DNA, the CDR3 is TGTGCCAGCAGTTGGACAGCGGACACTGAAGCTTTCTTT. It encodes CASSWTADTEAFF. This chain joins TRBV7-3 and TRBJ1-1; tentative D call: TRBD1 (6 bases). The CDR3 runs 13 residues. Looked up from germline, CDR1 is SGHTA and CDR2 is FQGTGA. The V and J ends lost 6 bases and 3 bases respectively, with 11 bases between them.

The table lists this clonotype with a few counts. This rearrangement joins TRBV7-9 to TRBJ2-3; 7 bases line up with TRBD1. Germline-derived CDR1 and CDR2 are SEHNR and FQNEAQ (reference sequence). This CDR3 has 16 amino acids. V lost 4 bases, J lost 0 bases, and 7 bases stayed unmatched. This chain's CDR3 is CASSSRDSPSTDTQYF. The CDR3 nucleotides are TGTGCCAGCAGCTCTCGGGACAGCCCTAGCACAGATACGCAGTATTTT.

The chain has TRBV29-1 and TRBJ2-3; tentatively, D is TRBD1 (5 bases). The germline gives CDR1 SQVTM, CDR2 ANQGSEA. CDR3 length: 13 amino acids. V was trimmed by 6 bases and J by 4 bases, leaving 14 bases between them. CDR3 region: CSVHRSGADTQYF. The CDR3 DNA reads TGCAGCGTGCACAGGTCCGGAGCAGATACGCAGTATTTT.

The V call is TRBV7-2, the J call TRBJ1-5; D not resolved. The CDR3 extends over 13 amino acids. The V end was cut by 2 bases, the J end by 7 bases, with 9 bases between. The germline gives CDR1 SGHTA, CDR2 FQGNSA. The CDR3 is CASSLSESQPQHF. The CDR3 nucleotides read TGTGCCAGCAGCTTAAGCGAAAGCCAGCCCCAGCATTTT.

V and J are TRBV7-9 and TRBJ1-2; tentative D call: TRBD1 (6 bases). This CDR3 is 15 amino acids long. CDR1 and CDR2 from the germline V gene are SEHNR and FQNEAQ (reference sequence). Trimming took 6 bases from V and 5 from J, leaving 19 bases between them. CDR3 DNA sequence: TGTGCCAGCAGGGACACGGGACATCCGGGATATGGCTACACCTTC. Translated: CASRDTGHPGYGYTF.

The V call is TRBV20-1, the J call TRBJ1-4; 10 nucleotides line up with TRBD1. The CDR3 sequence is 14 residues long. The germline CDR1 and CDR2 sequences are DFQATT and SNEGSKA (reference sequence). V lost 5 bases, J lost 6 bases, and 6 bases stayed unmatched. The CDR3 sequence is CSALTGTGDEKLFF. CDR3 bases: TGCAGTGCTTTAACCGGGACAGGGGATGAAAAACTGTTTTTT.

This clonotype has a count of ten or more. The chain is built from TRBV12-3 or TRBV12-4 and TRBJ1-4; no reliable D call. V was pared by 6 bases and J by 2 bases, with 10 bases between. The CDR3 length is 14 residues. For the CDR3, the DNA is TGTGCCAGCAGCCCTGTATCTACTAATGAAAAACTGTTTTTT. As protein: CASSPVSTNEKLFF.

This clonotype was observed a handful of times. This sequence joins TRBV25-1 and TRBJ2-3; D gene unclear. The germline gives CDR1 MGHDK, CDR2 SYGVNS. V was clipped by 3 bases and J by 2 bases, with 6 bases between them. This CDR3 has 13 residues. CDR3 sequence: CASSDPFTDTQYF. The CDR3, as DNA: TGTGCCAGCAGTGATCCTTTCACAGATACGCAGTATTTT.

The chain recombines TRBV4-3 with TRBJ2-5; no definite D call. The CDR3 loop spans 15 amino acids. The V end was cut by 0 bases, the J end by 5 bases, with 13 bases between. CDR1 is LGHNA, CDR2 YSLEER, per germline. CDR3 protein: CASSQDWRTGETQYF. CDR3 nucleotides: TGCGCCAGCAGCCAAGATTGGCGTACCGGGGAGACCCAGTACTTC.

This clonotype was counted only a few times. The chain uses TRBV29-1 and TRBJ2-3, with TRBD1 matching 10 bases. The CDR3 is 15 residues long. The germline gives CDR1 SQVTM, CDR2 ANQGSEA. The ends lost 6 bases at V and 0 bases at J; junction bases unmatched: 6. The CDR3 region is CSVGQGISSTDTQYF. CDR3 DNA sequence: TGCAGCGTGGGACAGGGGATTTCTAGCACAGATACGCAGTATTTT.

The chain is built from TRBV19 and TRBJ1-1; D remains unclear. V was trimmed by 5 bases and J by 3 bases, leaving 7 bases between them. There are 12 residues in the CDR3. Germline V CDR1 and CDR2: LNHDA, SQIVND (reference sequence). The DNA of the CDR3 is TGTGCCAGTAGTCCCCGGCACACTGAAGCTTTCTTT. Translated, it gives CASSPRHTEAFF.

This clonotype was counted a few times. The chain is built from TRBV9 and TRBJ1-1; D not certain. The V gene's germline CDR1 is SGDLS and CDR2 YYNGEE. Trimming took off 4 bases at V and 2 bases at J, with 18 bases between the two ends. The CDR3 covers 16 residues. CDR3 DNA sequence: TGTGCCAGCAGCCCGGGAGGAGGCAGCCGAAACACTGAAGCTTTCTTT. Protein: CASSPGGGSRNTEAFF.

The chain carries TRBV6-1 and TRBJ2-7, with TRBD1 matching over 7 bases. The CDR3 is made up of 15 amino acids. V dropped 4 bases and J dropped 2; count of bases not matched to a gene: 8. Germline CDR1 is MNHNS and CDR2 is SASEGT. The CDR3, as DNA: TGTGCCAGCAGTGGTCTGGACAGGATACCCTACGAGCAGTACGTC. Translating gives CASSGLDRIPYEQYV.